Detailed here is one T cell receptor (beta chain). Trimming left V 2 bases short and J 6 bases short, with 11 bases between. CDR1 and CDR2 (germline): MNHEY, SVGEGT. This CDR3 comprises 14 residues. Clinical history as reported by participants underpinned cohort assignment. This sample stems from a study of blood T cell repertoires in COVID-19. Study details: Acute-phase and convalescent COVID-19 samples originated in the United States, Italy and Spain.

Assay: immunoSEQ multiplex PCR; the TCRdb copy retains only in-frame clones and omits some. The repertoire includes under 200,000 clones, around 82% of them detected once, and about 5.5% sits in the top ten. The TCR originated in a woman aged 55-70 years with acute COVID-19. The sequenced sample consisted of PBMCs or T cells enriched from blood (not recorded which). The gene calls are TRBV6-2 or TRBV6-3 and TRBJ2-1; a weak D match, TRBD2 (7 bases). The CDR3 bases are TGTGCCAGCAGTTACAGGGGGGGGGCCAATGAGCAGTTCTTC. Translating it yields CASSYRGGANEQFF.